This note documents a single TCR beta chain sequence. The antigen it binds to is not known. Nothing much larger sits one base from this clone, and base qualities are not available. Libraries were built with the immunoSEQ multiplex PCR assay. The original pipeline was this. A statistical classification framework was built to diagnose cytomegalovirus status from the catalog of TCR beta chain sequences. TCRdb mirrors the immuneACCESS table, restricted to in-frame sequences. Some clones are absent from its copies; in checked studies, under half trace to an unresolved V gene, and the reason for the others is unknown. V and J calls and clone size are copied from that table; D and trimming were computed from the DNA. The sample records around 120,000 clones, approximately 90% of which are singletons. Approximately 2% of the sample is taken by the ten largest. Based on the germline V gene, the CDR1 and CDR2 sequences are SNHLY and FYNNEI. The junction shows trimming of 4 bases on V and 5 bases on J, plus 19 bases between the germline ends. The CDR3 sequence holds 16 residues, the cysteine and phenylalanine included. Only the CDR3 DNA stays, 48 bases, in frame from base 1.

These data originate in a study of cytomegalovirus exposure and HLA in healthy donors (dated by TCRdb to the late 2010s). Background on the whole study: The roughly 650 repertoires of the first cohort and the 95 to 150 validation repertoires were produced on the same platform, according to a later analysis. The study aimed to test whether cataloging public T cell receptors could reveal signatures of past pathogen exposure. A separate validation cohort of 100 to 150 different subjects was used in addition to the approximately 610-subject first cohort. To predict cytomegalovirus infection status, the study combined high-throughput TCR immunosequencing, statistical association of individual TCRs with disease status, and machine learning.

Separate from the approximately 670-subject first cohort, the validation cohort of 95 to 150 subjects was the group to which the donors belonged. Paper-wide results and their limitations: The validation cohort had no HLA typing available for a later analysis, so co-occurrence within that cohort was assessed over all 110 or so repertoires. Most TCR sequences were observed very rarely across donors, whereas some public TCRs were present in many individuals. Cytomegalovirus status was reported to be diagnosed by the classifier with high specificity and sensitivity in both the original and validation cohorts. A total of fewer than 200 TCR beta chains were listed by the study as associated with cytomegalovirus. Subsequent analysis determined that TCRs grouped into clusters in the first cohort also showed a tendency toward co-occurrence across the 130 or so validation repertoires, and 85% to 95% of cluster scores exceeded 0. In vitro tests confirmed that a few of the cytomegalovirus-associated TCR beta chains recognize cytomegalovirus antigens. It was suggested by the authors that the approach could potentially be generalized to other disease states and immunological phenotypes.

The chain links TRBV2 with TRBJ2-3; the D segment could be TRBD1, given 7 matching bases. This clonotype was sampled from a woman aged 18-29 years in good health and CMV-seronegative. Sequencing was performed on PBMCs. This receptor has the CDR3 CASSVGRGVLGDTQYF. In nucleotides, the sequence is TGTGCCAGCAGTGTAGGCAGGGGGGTCTTGGGAGATACGCAGTATTTT.